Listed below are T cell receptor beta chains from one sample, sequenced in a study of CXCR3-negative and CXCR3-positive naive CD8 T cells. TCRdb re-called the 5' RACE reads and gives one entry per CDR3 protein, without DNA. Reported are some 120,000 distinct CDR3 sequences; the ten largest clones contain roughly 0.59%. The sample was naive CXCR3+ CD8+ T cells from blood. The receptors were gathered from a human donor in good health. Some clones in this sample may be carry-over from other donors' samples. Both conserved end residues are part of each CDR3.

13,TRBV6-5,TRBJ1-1,CASRDQRNTEAFF
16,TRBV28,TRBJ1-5,CASSSGDIYSNQPQHF
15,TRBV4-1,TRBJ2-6,CASSHHPIGANVLTF
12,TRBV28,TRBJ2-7,CASSWTAYEQYF
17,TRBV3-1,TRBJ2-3,CASSQEGRQSSTDTQYF
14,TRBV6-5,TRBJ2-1,CASSPGTSGNEQFF
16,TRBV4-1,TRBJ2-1,CASSQGLAGAMNEQFF
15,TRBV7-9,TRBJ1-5,CASSYVQGGDQPQHF
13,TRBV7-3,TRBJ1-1,CASSVFKSTEAFF
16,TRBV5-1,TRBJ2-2,CASSLSDRGLAGELFF
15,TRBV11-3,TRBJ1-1,CASSPFGGQNTEALF
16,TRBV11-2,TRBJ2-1,CASSLVVSGSYNEQFF
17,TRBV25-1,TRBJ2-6,CASSGFRVYSGANVLTF
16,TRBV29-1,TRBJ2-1,CSVEDPLEDPEDEQFF
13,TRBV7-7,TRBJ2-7,CASSLGPRNEQYF
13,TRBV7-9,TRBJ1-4,CASRKGTNEKLFF
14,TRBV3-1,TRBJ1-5,CASSQGTAGQPQHF
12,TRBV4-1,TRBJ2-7,CASSQEPGVQYF
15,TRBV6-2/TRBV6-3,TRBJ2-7,CASSYEGQGAYEQYF
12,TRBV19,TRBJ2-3,CASSIRQDTQYF
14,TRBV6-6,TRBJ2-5,CASSYATVQETQYF
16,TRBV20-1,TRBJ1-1,CSARGETLRWDTEAFF
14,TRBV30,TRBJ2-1,CAWLDGSSYNEQFF
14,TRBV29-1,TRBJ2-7,CSVEFPTGSYEQYF
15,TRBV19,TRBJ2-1,CASSPPAGGPNEQFF
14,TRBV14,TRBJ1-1,CASSQDVGGYEAFF
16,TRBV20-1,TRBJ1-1,CSAREGDSTMNTEAFF
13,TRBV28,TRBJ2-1,CASSPTWGREQFF
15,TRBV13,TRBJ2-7,CASSLGTPLSYEQCF
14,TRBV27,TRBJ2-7,CASSFRRETYEQYF
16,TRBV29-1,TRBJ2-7,CSVGFWDSFSSYEQYF
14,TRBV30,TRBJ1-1,CAWSGGTGGPEAFF
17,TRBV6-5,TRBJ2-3,CASSPTPGEGKRDTQYF
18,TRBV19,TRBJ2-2,CASSIVWGRGPYTGELFF
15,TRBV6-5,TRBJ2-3,CASSYSIRSTDTQYF
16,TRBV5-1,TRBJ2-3,CASSGWGLNTPDTQYF
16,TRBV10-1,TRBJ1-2,CASSGPGQVWNYGYTF
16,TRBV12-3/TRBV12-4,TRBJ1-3,CASSRSDKSSGNTIYF
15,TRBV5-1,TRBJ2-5,CASGLVAGVEETQYF
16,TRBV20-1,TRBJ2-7,CSARGVGAKIYDEQYF
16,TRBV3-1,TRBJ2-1,CASSPWVTSGDNEQFF
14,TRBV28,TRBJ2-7,CASSLTSGTYEQYF
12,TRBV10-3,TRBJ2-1,CAIRDLADEQFF
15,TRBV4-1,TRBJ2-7,CASSPGRGQLYEQYF
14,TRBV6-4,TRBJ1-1,CASSDSWGSTEAFF
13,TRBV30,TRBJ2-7,CAWSVSDSYEQYF
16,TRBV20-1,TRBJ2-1,CSARGGGSLGNNEQFF
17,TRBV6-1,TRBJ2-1,CASQTQGLAGGVNEQFF
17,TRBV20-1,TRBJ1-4,CSARTQFWTGRDEKLFF
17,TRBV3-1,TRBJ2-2,CASSQVVADPNTGELFF
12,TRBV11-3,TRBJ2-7,CASSPRSDEQYF
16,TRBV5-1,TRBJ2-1,CASSLAHQTPYNEQFF
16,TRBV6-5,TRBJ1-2,CASSGGTRQEDYGYTF
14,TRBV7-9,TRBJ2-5,CASSPRTSEETQYF
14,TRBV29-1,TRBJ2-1,CSVGGQGVSDEQFF
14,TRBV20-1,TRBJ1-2,CSARDTRDGYGYTF
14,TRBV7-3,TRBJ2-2,CASSPTGNTGELFF
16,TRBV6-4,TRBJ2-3,CASSDSGRASTDTQYF
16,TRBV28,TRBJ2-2,CATRTPGGANTGELFF